The 3 T cell receptor beta chains below come from one sample, sequenced in a study of high-grade serous ovarian cancer treatment subgroups. The tumor samples were collected prior to definitive surgery or chemotherapy. Data came from immunoSEQ multiplex PCR; TCRdb stores just in-frame clones and leaves some out. In the table there are around 20,000 clones, roughly 80% of which are singletons. Sequencing input: tumor tissue. The source of these receptors is a human donor with high-grade serous ovarian cancer.

The chain joins TRBV28 to TRBJ1-5; D gene uncertain. The CDR3 sequence is 12 residues long. Germline values: CDR1 MDHEN, CDR2 SYDVKM. Deletions cut 6 bases from V and 6 bases from J, with 9 bases between. The CDR3 DNA reads as TGTGCCAGCAGGGTATCGGGTCAGCCCCAGCATTTT. Amino acids: CASRVSGQPQHF.

Here the CDR3 DNA reads TGTGCCAGCATCCAAGAAGCGAACACTGAAGCTTTCTTT. It specifies CASIQEANTEAFF. V and J are TRBV28 and TRBJ1-1; D call uncertain. The V gene's germline CDR1 is MDHEN and CDR2 SYDVKM. The CDR3 spans 13 residues. Trimming stripped 7 bases from V and 1 base from J, with 10 bases between.

The V call is TRBV11-3, the J call TRBJ1-2, with D possibly being TRBD1 (5 bases). Trimming removed 4 bases at V and 1 base at J, with 22 bases between. Germline CDR1 SGHNT, CDR2 YENEEA. The CDR3 is 18 amino acids. Here the CDR3 reads CASSSRSGRGKINYGYTF. In nucleotides, the CDR3 is TGTGCCAGCAGCTCAAGGTCAGGACGGGGGAAGATTAACTATGGCTACACCTTC.